Included here is one TCR beta chain sequence, with context. What it binds is unknown. The sample belongs to a study of cytomegalovirus exposure and HLA in healthy donors. General study results and limits: A few of the chains that were CMV-associated were confirmed in vitro to be specific for CMV antigens. Most TCR sequences were uncommon, yet certain public TCRs appeared in many donors. Cytomegalovirus-associated TCR beta chains were listed, numbering 164.

It was the 120-subject validation cohort, separate from the roughly 700-subject first cohort, to which the donors belonged. Assay used: immunoSEQ multiplex PCR; TCRdb lists only in-frame clones, some missing. The top ten hold about 4.4% of the sample, which has more than 90,000 clones, about nine tenths seen once. The CDR3 is 14 residues long. Germline assignment: CDR1 LGHNA and CDR2 YSLEER. Unmatched junction bases numbered 10, after V lost 1 base and J lost 11 bases. Sequencing was carried out using PBMCs. This TCR was sampled from a man aged 18 to 29 in good health and CMV-seropositive. The chain has TRBV4-3 and TRBJ1-1, with TRBD1 matching over 7 bases. CDR3 in DNA: TGCGCCAGCAGCCAAGTTATGGAACAGGGGAGCGCTTTCTTT. Its protein product is CASSQVMEQGSAFF.